One sample yielded the 16 T cell receptor beta chains listed below, sequenced in a study of human T cells and chemical hapten exposure. TCRdb re-derived calls from the RACE reads in MiXCR, one entry per CDR3 protein. The table records around 120,000 distinct CDR3 sequences, around 13% of them present only once. Specified time point: patch test 1, 2 weeks after DPC sensitization. The treatment was: therapeutic diphenylcyclopropenone sensitization with weekly scalp DPC. Sequences were derived from whole blood, sampled in connection with sensitization to the hapten diphenylcyclopropenone (DPC). Source of these receptors: a man younger than 35 with alopecia areata. Some clones in this sample may be carry-over from other donors' samples.

This clonotype was observed a few times. The V and J genes are TRBV28 and TRBJ1-2, with D unresolved. The V and J ends lost 3 bases and 8 bases respectively, with 16 bases between them. The CDR3 is made up of 14 amino acids. Per germline, CDR1 MDHEN and CDR2 SYDVKM. CDR3 sequence: CASSFVSGGRGYTF. CDR3 DNA sequence: TGTGCCAGCAGTTTTGTTTCGGGAGGGAGGGGCTACACCTTC.

This clonotype has a handful of counts. V gene TRBV15 combines with J gene TRBJ2-7; D remains unclear. The germline gives CDR1 LNHNV, CDR2 YYDKDF (reference sequence). This CDR3 contains 11 residues. The germline V and J ends were trimmed by 4 bases and 7 bases, with 8 bases remaining between them. The CDR3 protein is CATSTSGEQYF. The CDR3, as DNA: TGTGCCACCAGCACCTCCGGGGAGCAGTACTTC.

This clonotype occurred many times. CDR3 sequence reads: CSVEGASYTF. As DNA, the CDR3 is TGCAGCGTTGAAGGGGCGAGCTACACCTTC. The chain links TRBV29-1 to TRBJ1-2; D ambiguous. The germline gives CDR1 SQVTM, CDR2 ANQGSEA. This CDR3 contains 10 residues. Trimming pared 1 base from V and 9 bases from J, leaving 6 bases between.

This clonotype was counted at least ten times. The chain links TRBV25-1 to TRBJ1-4, with TRBD1 matching over 10 bases. Germline V gives CDR1 MGHDK, CDR2 SYGVNS. This CDR3 comprises 17 residues. The junction had 9 bases not matched to a gene; V was cut back by 2 bases and J by 6 bases. The CDR3 nucleotides are TGTGCCAGCAGTGAAACTCCTCCGGGACAGGGGTATGAAAAACTGTTTTTT. It translates to CASSETPPGQGYEKLFF.

The chain joins TRBV12-3 or TRBV12-4 to TRBJ2-3; D is uncertain. CDR3 size: 13 residues. V was trimmed by 3 bases and J by 5 bases, leaving 9 bases between them. The CDR3 loop reads CASSFQDGDTQYF. In DNA form, the CDR3 reads TGTGCCAGCAGTTTCCAGGACGGAGATACGCAGTATTTT.

This clonotype has a handful of counts. CDR3 DNA sequence: TGTGCCAGCAGCCCGTTCAAGAAGACAGCGGGAGATACGCAGTATTTT. Its translation: CASSPFKKTAGDTQYF. V usage is TRBV7-8 and J usage is TRBJ2-3; D possibly corresponds to TRBD2 (6 bases). Trimming pared 5 bases from V and 5 bases from J, leaving 20 bases between. Germline CDR1 SGHVS, CDR2 FQNEAQ. The length of the CDR3 is 16 residues.

J is TRBJ2-3 and V is TRBV29-1, with 10 bases lining up with TRBD1. V trimming: 3 bases; J trimming: 4 bases; junction bases outside the gene matches: 4. From germline, CDR1 is SQVTM and CDR2 ANQGSEA. This CDR3 has 14 residues. The DNA for the CDR3 is TGCAGCGTTGAGACCGGGACAGGGGCAGATACGCAGTATTTT. Its protein is CSVETGTGADTQYF.

This chain links TRBV20-1 with TRBJ2-3, with D possibly called TRBD1 or TRBD2 (5 bases each). The CDR3 consists of 16 residues. Germline V CDR1 and CDR2: DFQATT, SNEGSKA (reference sequence). Trimming left V 6 bases short and J 3 bases short, with 22 bases between. The CDR3 DNA reads as TGCAGTGCGATTCCACGGTCGGGGCGATTAACAGATACGCAGTATTTT. Translated, it gives CSAIPRSGRLTDTQYF.

The J gene is TRBJ1-5, the V gene TRBV4-3; D unclear. CDR3 size: 15 residues. Germline V gives CDR1 LGHNA, CDR2 YSLEER. The V end was cut by 0 bases, the J end by 5 bases, with 11 bases between. This CDR3 reads CASSQDEGTDQPQHF. DNA of the CDR3: TGCGCCAGCAGCCAAGATGAGGGAACCGATCAGCCCCAGCATTTT.

This clonotype appeared a few times. This sequence joins TRBV7-2 and TRBJ2-3; D is undetermined. There are 13 residues in the CDR3. Trimming removed 4 bases from V and 0 bases from J, with 5 bases in between. Looked up from germline, CDR1 is SGHTA and CDR2 is FQGNSA. The CDR3 loop is CASSSVSTDTQYF. The CDR3 bases are TGTGCCAGCAGCTCCGTGAGCACAGATACGCAGTATTTT.

V and J are TRBV28 and TRBJ2-2; possible D gene TRBD1, 5 bases. The CDR3 runs 16 residues. Trimming shortened V by 2 bases and J by 3 bases, and 13 bases separated the two germline ends. Germline V gene data show CDR1 as MDHEN and CDR2 as SYDVKM. The CDR3 DNA is TGTGCCAGCAGTTTAGTGGACAAATCCTACACCGGGGAGCTGTTTTTT. Its protein product is CASSLVDKSYTGELFF.

V usage is TRBV29-1 and J usage is TRBJ1-1; maybe TRBD1 (6 bases). Between the trimmed V and J ends, which lost 3 bases and 4 bases, there was a span of 12 bases. The germline V gene has CDR1 SQVTM and CDR2 ANQGSEA. The CDR3 has 13 amino acids. The CDR3 loop is CSVDMGAGTEAFF. CDR3 in DNA: TGCAGCGTTGATATGGGGGCTGGCACTGAAGCTTTCTTT. The full variable domain, in which reference TRBV29-1 and TRBJ1-1 provide the parts outside the CDR3, is SAVISQKPSRDICQRGTSLTIQCQVDSQVTMMFWYRQQPGQSLTLIATANQGSEATYESGFVIDKFPISRPNLTFSTLTVSNMSPEDSSIYLCSVDMGAGTEAFFGQGTRLTVV.

V and J are TRBV9 and TRBJ2-1, with 12 bases identical to TRBD2. Germline V CDR1 and CDR2: SGDLS, YYNGEE. V was pared by 0 bases and J by 8 bases, with 6 bases of the junction left unmatched. The CDR3 runs 16 residues. The CDR3 DNA reads as TGTGCCAGCAGCGTAGCCCCTAGCGGGGGGGCCTATGAGCAGTTCTTC. It yields the protein CASSVAPSGGAYEQFF.

The genes are TRBV12-3 or TRBV12-4 and TRBJ2-7; the D gene could be TRBD1 or TRBD2 (5 bases each). The CDR3 runs 15 residues. Trimming removed 3 bases from V and 5 bases from J, with 17 bases in between. Here the CDR3 reads CASSFGSGRSNEQYV. CDR3 sequence (DNA): TGTGCCAGCAGTTTCGGTTCGGGACGTAGCAACGAGCAGTACGTC.

This clonotype occurred a few times. This rearrangement joins TRBV6-4 to TRBJ2-3; 9 bases are shared with TRBD2. Germline assignment: CDR1 MRHNA and CDR2 SNTAGT. The trim removed 0 bases at V and 4 bases at J, leaving 2 bases unmatched. This CDR3 contains 15 residues. CDR3 protein: CASSDSGGGADTQYF. The CDR3 DNA reads TGTGCCAGCAGTGACTCGGGCGGGGGGGCAGATACGCAGTATTTT.

This clonotype is medium-sized (0.01 to 0.1%). This chain uses TRBV14 with TRBJ1-1, with 9 positions matching TRBD1. The J segment lost 0 bases and the V segment lost 0 bases, leaving 5 bases of the junction unmatched. The length of the CDR3 is 17 residues. Germline loops: CDR1 SGHDN, CDR2 FVKESK. The CDR3 DNA is TGTGCCAGCAGCCAAGATAACAGGGGGCGGATGAACACTGAAGCTTTCTTT. Translating it yields CASSQDNRGRMNTEAFF.